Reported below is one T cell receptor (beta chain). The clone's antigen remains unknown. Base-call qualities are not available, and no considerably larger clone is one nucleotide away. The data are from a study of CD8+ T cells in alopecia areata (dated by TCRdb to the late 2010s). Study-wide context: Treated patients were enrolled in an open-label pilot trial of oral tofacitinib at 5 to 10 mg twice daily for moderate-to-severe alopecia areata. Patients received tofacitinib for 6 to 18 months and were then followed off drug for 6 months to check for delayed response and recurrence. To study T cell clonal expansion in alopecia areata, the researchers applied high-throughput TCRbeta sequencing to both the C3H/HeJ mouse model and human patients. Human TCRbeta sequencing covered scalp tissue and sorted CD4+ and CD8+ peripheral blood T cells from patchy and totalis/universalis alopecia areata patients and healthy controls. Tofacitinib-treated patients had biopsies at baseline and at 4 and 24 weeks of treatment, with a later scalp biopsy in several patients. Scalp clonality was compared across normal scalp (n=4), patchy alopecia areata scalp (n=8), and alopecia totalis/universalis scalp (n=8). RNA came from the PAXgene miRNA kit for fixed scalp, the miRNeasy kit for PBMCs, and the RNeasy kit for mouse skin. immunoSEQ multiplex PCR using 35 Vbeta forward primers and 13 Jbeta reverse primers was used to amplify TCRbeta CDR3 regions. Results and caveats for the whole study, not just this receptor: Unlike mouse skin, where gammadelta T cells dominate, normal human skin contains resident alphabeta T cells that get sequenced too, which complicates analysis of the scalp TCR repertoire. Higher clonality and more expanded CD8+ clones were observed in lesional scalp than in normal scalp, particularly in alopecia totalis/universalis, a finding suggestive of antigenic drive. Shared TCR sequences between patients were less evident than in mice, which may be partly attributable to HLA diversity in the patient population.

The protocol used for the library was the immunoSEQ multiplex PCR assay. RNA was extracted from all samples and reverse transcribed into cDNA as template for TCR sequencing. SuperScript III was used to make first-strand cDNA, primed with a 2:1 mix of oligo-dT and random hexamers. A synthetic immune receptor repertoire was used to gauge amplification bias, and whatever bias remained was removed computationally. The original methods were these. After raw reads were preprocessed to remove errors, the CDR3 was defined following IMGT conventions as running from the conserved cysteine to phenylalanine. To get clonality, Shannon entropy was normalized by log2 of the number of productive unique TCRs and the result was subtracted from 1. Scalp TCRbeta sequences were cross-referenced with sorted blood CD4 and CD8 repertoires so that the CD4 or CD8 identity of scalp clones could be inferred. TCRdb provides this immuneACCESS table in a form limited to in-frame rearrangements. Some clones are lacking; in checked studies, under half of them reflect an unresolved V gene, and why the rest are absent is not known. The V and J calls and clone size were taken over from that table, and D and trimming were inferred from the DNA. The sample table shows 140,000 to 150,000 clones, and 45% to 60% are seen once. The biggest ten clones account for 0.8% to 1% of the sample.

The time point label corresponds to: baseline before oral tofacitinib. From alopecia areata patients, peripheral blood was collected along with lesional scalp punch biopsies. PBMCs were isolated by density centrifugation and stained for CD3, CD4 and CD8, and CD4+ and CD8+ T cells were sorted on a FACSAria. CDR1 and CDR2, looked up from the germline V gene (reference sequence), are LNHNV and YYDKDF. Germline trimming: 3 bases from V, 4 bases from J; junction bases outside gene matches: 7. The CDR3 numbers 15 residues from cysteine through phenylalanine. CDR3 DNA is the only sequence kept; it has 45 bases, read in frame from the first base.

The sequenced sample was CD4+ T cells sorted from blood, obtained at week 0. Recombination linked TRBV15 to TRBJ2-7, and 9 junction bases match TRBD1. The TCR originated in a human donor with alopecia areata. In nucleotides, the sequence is TGTGCCACCAGCAGGTTGGACAGGGGTGTGTACGAGCAGTACTTC. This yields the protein CATSRLDRGVYEQYF.